This T cell receptor beta chain comes out of a study of cytomegalovirus exposure and HLA in healthy donors. Vbeta (60) and Jbeta (13) primers were used in the PCR. The method was immunoSEQ multiplex PCR; TCRdb's version includes in-frame clones alone and lacks a portion of them. There are around 160,000 clones in the sample; 75% to 90% occur only once, and approximately 2% lies in the top ten. Healthy bone marrow donors supplied every sample. Study-level results: Previously analyzed data showed that most TCR beta V segments were productive at a frequency of about 87% or about 30%. The study had only CMV serostatus as immune exposure information.

Notes on this clone: Antigen: not known.

CDR1 SGHAT and CDR2 FQNNGV come from the germline V gene. The V end was cut by 3 bases, the J end by 9 bases, with 11 bases between. This CDR3 has 12 amino acids. The material sequenced was PBMCs. This sequence was found in a human donor in good health. The chain has TRBV11-2 and TRBJ1-1; tentative D call: TRBD1 (6 bases). The CDR3 loop is CASSFGQGQAFF. CDR3 nucleotides: TGTGCCAGCAGCTTCGGCCAGGGGCAAGCTTTCTTT.